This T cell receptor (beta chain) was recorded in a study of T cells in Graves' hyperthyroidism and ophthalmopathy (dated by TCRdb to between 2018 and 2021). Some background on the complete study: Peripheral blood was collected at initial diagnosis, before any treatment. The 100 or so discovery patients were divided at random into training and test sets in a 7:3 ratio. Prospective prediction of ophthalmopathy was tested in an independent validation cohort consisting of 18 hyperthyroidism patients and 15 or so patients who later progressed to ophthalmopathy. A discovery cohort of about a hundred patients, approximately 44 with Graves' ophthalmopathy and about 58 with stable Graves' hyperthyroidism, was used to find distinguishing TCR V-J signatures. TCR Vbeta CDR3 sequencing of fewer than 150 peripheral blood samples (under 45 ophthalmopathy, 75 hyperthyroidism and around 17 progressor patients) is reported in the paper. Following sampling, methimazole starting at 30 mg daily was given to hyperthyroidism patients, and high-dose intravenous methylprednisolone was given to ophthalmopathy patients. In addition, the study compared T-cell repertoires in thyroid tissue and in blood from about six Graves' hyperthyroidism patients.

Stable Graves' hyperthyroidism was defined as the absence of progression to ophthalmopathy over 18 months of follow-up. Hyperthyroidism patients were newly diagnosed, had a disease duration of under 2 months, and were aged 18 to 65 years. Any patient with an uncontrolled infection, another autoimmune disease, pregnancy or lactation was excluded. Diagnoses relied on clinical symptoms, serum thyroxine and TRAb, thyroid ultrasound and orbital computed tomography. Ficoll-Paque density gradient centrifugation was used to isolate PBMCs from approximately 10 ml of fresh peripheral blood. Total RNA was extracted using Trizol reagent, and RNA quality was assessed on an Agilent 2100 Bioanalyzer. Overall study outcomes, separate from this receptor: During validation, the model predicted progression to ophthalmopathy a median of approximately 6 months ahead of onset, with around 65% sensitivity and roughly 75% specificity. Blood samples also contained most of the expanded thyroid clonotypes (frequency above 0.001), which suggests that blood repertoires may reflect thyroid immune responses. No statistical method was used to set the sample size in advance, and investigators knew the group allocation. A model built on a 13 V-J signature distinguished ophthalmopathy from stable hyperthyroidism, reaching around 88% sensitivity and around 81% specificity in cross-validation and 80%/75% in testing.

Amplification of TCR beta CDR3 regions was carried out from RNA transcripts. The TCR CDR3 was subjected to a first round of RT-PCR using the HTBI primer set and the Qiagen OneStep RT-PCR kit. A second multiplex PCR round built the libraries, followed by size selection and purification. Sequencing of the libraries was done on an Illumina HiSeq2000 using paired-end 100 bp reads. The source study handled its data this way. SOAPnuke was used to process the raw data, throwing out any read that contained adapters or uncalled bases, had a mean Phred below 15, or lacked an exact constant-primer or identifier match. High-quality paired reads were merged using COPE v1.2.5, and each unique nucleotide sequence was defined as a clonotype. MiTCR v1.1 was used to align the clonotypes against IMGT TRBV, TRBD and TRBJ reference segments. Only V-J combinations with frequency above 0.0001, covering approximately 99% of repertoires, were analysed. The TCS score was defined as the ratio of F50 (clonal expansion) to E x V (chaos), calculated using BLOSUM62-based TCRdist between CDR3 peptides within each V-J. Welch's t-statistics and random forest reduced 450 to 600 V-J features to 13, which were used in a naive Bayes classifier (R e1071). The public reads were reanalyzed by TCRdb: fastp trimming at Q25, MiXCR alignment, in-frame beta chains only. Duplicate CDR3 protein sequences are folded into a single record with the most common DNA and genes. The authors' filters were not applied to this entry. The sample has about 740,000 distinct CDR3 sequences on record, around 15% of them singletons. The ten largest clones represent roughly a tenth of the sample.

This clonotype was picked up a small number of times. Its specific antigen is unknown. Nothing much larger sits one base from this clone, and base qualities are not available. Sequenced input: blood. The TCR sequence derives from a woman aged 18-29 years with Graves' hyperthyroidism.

The nucleotide sequence reads as follows: TGTGCCAGTAGTACTACAGGGAGAACTGAAGCTTTCTTT. It codes for CASSTTGRTEAFF. In this chain, TRBV19 is recombined with TRBJ1-1, and TRBD1 may be the D gene, going by 6 matching bases. The CDR3, cysteine through phenylalanine, is 13 amino acids long. Only the CDR3 region is kept as DNA, spanning 39 bases read in frame from base 1. Deletion took 4 bases off V and 5 bases off J, with a span of 11 bases between the germline ends. CDR1 and CDR2, looked up from the germline V gene (reference sequence), are LNHDA and SQIVND.